This T cell receptor beta chain was documented in a study of T cell changes during pregnancy in multiple sclerosis. This CDR3 region has 15 residues. Germline CDR1 reads MGHRA; CDR2 reads YSYEKL. Trimming took off 0 bases at V and 4 bases at J, with 9 bases between the two ends. Generated by immunoSEQ multiplex PCR, the TCRdb table keeps only in-frame clones and is missing some. The profile covers 70,000 to 95,000 clones, with about nine tenths appearing a single time and approximately 0.47% taken by the ten largest. The source was CD4+ T cells from peripheral blood mononuclear cells, collected in the second trimester of pregnancy. This TCR came from a female donor with multiple sclerosis, enrolled in a pregnancy study. The genes are TRBV4-1 and TRBJ2-2, with D possibly TRBD1 on 5 matching bases. CDR3 DNA: TGCGCCAGCAGCCAAGAGCGCAGGGCCACCGGGGAGCTGTTTTTT. Its protein product is CASSQERRATGELFF.